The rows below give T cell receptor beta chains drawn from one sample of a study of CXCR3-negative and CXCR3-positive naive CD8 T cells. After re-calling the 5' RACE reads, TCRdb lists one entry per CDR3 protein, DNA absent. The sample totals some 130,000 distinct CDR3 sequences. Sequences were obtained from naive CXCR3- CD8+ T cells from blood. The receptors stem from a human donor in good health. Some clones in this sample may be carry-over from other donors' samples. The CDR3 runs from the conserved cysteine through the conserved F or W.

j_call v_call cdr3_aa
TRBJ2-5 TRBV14 CASSQERQGAWETQYF
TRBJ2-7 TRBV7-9 CASSSLTGLLEQYF
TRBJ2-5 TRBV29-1 CSVDRGQETQYF
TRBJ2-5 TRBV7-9 CASSAIGAAGRETQYF
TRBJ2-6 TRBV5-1 CASSLDPEGGSGANVLTF
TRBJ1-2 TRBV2 CASSASGGANYGYTF
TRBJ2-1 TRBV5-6 CASSPAASLAVF
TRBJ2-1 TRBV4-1 CASSPRGRDLRAYNEQFF
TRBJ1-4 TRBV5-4 CASSPGPDSRNEKLFF
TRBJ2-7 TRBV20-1 CSARDFTSPGRSYEQYF
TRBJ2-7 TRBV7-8 CASSLFETGYEQYF
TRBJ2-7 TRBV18 CASSHDHEQYF
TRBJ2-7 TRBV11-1 CASNDRGYSYEQYF
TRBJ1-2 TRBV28 CATNDKPPDGYTF
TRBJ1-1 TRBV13 CASSPPTGNTEAFF
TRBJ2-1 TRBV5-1 CASSLLVGSSSYNEQFF
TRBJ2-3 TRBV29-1 CSVDPSWGSGDTQYF
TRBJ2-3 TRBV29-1 CSVRPLAGASFTDTQYF
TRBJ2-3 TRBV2 CASMPRLTDTQYF
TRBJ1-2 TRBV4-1 CASSLTPSAEYGYTF
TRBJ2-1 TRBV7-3 CASSPYPGDSYNEQFF
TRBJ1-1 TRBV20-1 CSAPPGPVSGAFF